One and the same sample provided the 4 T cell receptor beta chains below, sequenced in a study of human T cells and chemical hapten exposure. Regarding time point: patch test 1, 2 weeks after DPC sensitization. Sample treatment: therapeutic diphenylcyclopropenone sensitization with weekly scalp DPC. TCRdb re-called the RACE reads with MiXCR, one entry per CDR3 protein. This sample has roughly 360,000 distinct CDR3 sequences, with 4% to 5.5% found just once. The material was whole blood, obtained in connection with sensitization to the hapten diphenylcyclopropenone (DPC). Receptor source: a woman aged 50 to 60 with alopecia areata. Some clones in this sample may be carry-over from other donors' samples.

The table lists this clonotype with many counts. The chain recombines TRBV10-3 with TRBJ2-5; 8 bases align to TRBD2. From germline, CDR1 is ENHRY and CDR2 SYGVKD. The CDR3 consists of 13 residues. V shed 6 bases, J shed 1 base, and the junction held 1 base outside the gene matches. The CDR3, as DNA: TGTGCCATCAGGACTAGCGTCCAAGAGACCCAGTACTTC. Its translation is CAIRTSVQETQYF.

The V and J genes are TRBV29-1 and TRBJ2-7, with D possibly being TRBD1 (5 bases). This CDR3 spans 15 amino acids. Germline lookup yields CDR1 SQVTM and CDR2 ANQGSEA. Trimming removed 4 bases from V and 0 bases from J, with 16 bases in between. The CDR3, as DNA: TGCAGCGTTGTAGGGCGCAGGGCTTTCTCCTACGAGCAGTACTTC. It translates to CSVVGRRAFSYEQYF.

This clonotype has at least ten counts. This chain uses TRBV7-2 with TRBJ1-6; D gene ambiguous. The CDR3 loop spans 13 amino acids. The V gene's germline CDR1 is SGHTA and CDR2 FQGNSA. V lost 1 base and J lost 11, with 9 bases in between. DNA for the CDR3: TGTGCCAGCAGCTTAGAGGAGTGGACACCCCTCCACTTT. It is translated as CASSLEEWTPLHF.

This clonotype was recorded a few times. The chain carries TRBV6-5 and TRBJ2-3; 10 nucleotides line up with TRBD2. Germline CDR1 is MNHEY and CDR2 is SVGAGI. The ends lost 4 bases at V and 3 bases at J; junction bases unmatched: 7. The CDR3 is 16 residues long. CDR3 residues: CASSSTSGMGTDTQYF. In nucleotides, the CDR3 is TGTGCCAGCAGTTCCACTAGCGGGATGGGGACAGATACGCAGTATTTT.